This passage covers 8 T cell receptor beta chains from one sample sequenced in a study of TIL therapy for anti-PD-1-resistant metastatic lung cancer. Noted time point: pre-treatment sample, taken before nivolumab and TIL therapy. This was the immunoSEQ v3 assay. Only in-frame clones appear in the TCRdb table, and some are missing; sequencing was by immunoSEQ multiplex PCR. The repertoire has tens of thousands of clones, roughly 70% of them found once; the top ten carry about 2%. The source material was blood, sampled at baseline. These receptors were obtained from a person aged 25 to 79 with non-small cell lung cancer.

This clone was seen more than once but under ten times. This chain joins TRBV19 and TRBJ1-2, with D unresolved. The CDR3 runs 13 residues. Germline V lookup: CDR1 LNHDA, CDR2 SQIVND (reference sequence). V lost 2 bases, J lost 2 bases, and 6 bases lay in between. CDR3 sequence (DNA): TGTGCCAGTAGTATACAAATCAACTATGGCTACACCTTC. It is translated as CASSIQINYGYTF.

The V and J genes are TRBV7-2 and TRBJ2-3; D is uncertain. The length of the CDR3 is 13 residues. Trimming took 8 bases from V and 3 from J, leaving 12 bases between them. Germline CDR1 SGHTA, CDR2 FQGNSA. The CDR3 sequence: CASALDWTDTQYF. In nucleotides, the CDR3 is TGTGCCAGCGCACTCGACTGGACAGATACGCAGTATTTT.

This sequence joins TRBV5-6 and TRBJ2-5; weak D call: TRBD1 (5 bases). The V gene's germline CDR1 is SGHDT and CDR2 YYEEEE. This CDR3 is 15 amino acids long. Trimming stripped 5 bases from V and 2 bases from J, with 16 bases between. The CDR3, as DNA: TGTGCCAGCAGTCCAATACAGGAAAGTCAAGAGACCCAGTACTTC. Translating gives CASSPIQESQETQYF.

This clone was seen a few times. The genes are TRBV7-9 and TRBJ1-1; 8 positions agree with TRBD1. Per the germline V gene, CDR1 is SEHNR and CDR2 is FQNEAQ (reference sequence). Germline trimming cut 5 bases from V and 1 base from J; bases unmatched to any gene: 9. The CDR3 spans 16 residues. This CDR3 reads CASSQGARGQNTEAFF. The CDR3 DNA follows: TGTGCCAGCAGCCAGGGGGCCAGGGGACAGAACACTGAAGCTTTCTTT.

The chain employs TRBV10-3 and TRBJ2-7, with TRBD2 matching over 9 bases. The CDR3 contains 17 residues. After removal of 6 bases from V and 0 bases from J, the junction contained 12 bases not matched to a gene. Germline CDR1 and CDR2: ENHRY and SYGVKD. CDR3: CAIRGRTSGPSSYEQYF. The CDR3 bases are TGTGCCATCAGAGGCCGAACTAGCGGGCCCTCCTCCTACGAGCAGTACTTC.

In DNA form, the CDR3 reads TGTGCCAGCAGCTTAGCGGAGGAGAGAGATACGCAGTATTTT. It yields the protein CASSLAEERDTQYF. V gene TRBV7-9 combines with J gene TRBJ2-3, with D possibly being TRBD2 (5 bases). V was cut by 0 bases and J by 5 bases, with 9 bases left in between. Per the germline V gene, CDR1 is SEHNR and CDR2 is FQNEAQ (reference sequence). The CDR3 covers 14 residues.

This clone has a single count. The rearrangement joins TRBV5-1 to TRBJ1-3, with no clear D. CDR3 length: 16 amino acids. V lost 5 bases, J lost 0 bases, and 15 bases lay in between. Per germline, CDR1 SGHRS and CDR2 YFSETQ. CDR3 protein: CASSYGPADSGNTIYF. For the CDR3, the DNA is TGCGCCAGCAGTTATGGGCCAGCCGACTCTGGAAACACCATATATTTT.

This clone was detected a few times. This chain links TRBV30 with TRBJ1-5, with unresolved D. V lost 1 base and J 4 bases, leaving 11 bases between the germline ends. CDR3 length: 14 residues. The V gene's germline CDR1 is GTSNPN and CDR2 SVGIG (reference sequence). The CDR3 here is CAWSGGSFNQPQHF. The CDR3 nucleotides read TGTGCCTGGAGTGGCGGCAGCTTTAATCAGCCCCAGCATTTT.